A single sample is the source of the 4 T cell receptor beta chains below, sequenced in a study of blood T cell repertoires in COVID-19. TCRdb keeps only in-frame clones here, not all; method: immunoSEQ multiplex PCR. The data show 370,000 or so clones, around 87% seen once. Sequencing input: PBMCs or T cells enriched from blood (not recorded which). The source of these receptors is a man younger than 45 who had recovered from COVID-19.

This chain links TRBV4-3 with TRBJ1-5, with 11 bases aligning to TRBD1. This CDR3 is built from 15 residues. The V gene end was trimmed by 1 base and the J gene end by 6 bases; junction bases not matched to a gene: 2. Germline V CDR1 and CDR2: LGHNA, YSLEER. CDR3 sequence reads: CASSQGTGGSQPQHF. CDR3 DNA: TGCGCCAGCAGCCAAGGGACAGGGGGCAGTCAGCCCCAGCATTTT.

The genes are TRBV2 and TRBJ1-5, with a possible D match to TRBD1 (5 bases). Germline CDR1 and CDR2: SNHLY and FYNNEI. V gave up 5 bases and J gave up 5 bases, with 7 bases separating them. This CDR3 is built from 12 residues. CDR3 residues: CASSKGYQPQHF. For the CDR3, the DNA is TGTGCCAGCAGTAAGGGGTATCAGCCCCAGCATTTT.

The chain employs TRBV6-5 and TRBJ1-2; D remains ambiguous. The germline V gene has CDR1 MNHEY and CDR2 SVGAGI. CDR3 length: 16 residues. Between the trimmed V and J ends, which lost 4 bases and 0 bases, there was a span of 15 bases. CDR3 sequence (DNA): TGTGCCAGCAGTTTAGACAACCCTCTAACTAACTATGGCTACACCTTC. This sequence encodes CASSLDNPLTNYGYTF.

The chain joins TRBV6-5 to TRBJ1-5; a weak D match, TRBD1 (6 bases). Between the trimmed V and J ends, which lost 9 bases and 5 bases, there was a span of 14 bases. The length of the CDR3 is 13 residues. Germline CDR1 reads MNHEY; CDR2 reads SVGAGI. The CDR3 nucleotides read TGTGCCAGTTGGGGGCCGGTTTATCAGCCCCAGCATTTT. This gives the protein CASWGPVYQPQHF.